The 20 T cell receptor beta chains given below trace back to one sample, sequenced in a study of T cell repertoires in cytomegalovirus infection. TCRdb passed the reads through MiXCR, listing each CDR3 protein once. The table includes 510,000 or so distinct CDR3 sequences, less than 30% detected once. Sequenced: PBMCs. These receptors all come from a human donor in good health (CMV status not recorded). Some clones in this sample may be carry-over from other donors' samples.

This clonotype occurred many times. This chain links TRBV7-4 with TRBJ2-3; tentatively, D is TRBD2 (5 bases). Trimming shortened V by 5 bases and J by 6 bases, and 21 bases separated the two germline ends. Germline lookup yields CDR1 SGHVT and CDR2 SQSDAQ. The CDR3 extends over 16 amino acids. The CDR3 protein is CASSPDRWEYMDTQYF. CDR3 sequence (DNA): TGTGCCAGCAGCCCCGATAGGTGGGAGTATATGGATACGCAGTATTTT.

This chain links TRBV11-2 with TRBJ1-5; TRBD1 matches 7 bases. The length of the CDR3 is 16 residues. V lost 5 bases and J lost 8; bases outside the gene matches: 15. The germline V gene encodes CDR1 SGHAT and CDR2 FQNNGV. The CDR3 bases are TGTGCCAGCAGCCAGGGGGACTTGGGGGACATCAAGCCCCAGCATTTT. This gives the protein CASSQGDLGDIKPQHF.

This chain joins TRBV7-6 and TRBJ2-1, with D hard to call. Trimming left V 4 bases short and J 9 bases short, with 7 bases between. The CDR3 has 11 residues. From germline, CDR1 is SGHVS and CDR2 FNYEAQ. In DNA form, the CDR3 reads TGTGCCAGCAGCTCCCCGGGTGAGCAGTTCTTC. Its translation: CASSSPGEQFF.

V and J are TRBV20-1 and TRBJ2-5; 10 nucleotides align to TRBD2. The J segment lost 5 bases and the V segment lost 1 base, leaving 7 bases of the junction unmatched. The CDR3 is made up of 15 amino acids. CDR1 is DFQATT and CDR2 is SNEGSKA in the germline V gene (reference sequence). The CDR3 sequence: CSARGRRAGGETQYF. CDR3 nucleotide sequence: TGCAGTGCTAGAGGTCGTCGAGCGGGAGGGGAGACCCAGTACTTC.

This rearrangement joins TRBV4-1 to TRBJ1-3; TRBD1 matches 9 bases. After removal of 3 bases from V and 4 bases from J, the junction contained 1 base not matched to a gene. The germline V gene encodes CDR1 MGHRA and CDR2 YSYEKL. The CDR3 consists of 14 residues. CDR3 sequence: CASSQDRGGNTIYF. Here the CDR3 DNA reads TGCGCCAGCAGCCAGGACAGGGGAGGAAACACCATATATTTT.

Only a few counts were recorded for this clonotype. The V call is TRBV7-8, the J call TRBJ2-7; the match to TRBD1 covers 8 bases. The CDR3 spans 14 residues. With V trimmed by 3 bases and J by 4 bases, 5 bases remained unmatched. Germline V gene sequence: CDR1 SGHVS, CDR2 FQNEAQ. The CDR3 sequence: CASSFSDRAYEQYV. In DNA form, the CDR3 reads TGTGCCAGCAGCTTTTCGGACAGGGCTTACGAGCAGTACGTC.

The chain employs TRBV6-1 and TRBJ2-5; tentative D call: TRBD2 (6 bases). Germline V CDR1 and CDR2: MNHNS, SASEGT. There are 15 residues in the CDR3. V lost 7 bases, J lost 0 bases, and 15 bases lay in between. The DNA for the CDR3 is TGTGCCAGCATGGGGATAGCGGTGTACCAAGAGACCCAGTACTTC. Amino acids: CASMGIAVYQETQYF.

This chain connects TRBV29-1 to TRBJ1-1; no clear D. The CDR3 is 10 residues long. CDR1 is SQVTM, CDR2 ANQGSEA, per germline. V was shortened by 6 bases and J by 6 bases, with 8 bases between the two germline ends. The CDR3 protein is CSVDTSEAFF. For the CDR3, the DNA is TGCAGCGTAGACACCTCTGAAGCTTTCTTT. The variable domain in full, with the rest retrieved from reference TRBV29-1 and TRBJ1-1, is SAVISQKPSRDICQRGTSLTIQCQVDSQVTMMFWYRQQPGQSLTLIATANQGSEATYESGFVIDKFPISRPNLTFSTLTVSNMSPEDSSIYLCSVDTSEAFFGQGTRLTVV.

This clonotype was seen ten or more times. The chain couples TRBV12-3 or TRBV12-4 to TRBJ1-2; TRBD1 agrees at 9 bases. V dropped 6 bases and J dropped 7; count of bases not matched to a gene: 6. The CDR3 contains 13 residues. CDR3 loop: CASSRDRDAGYTF. DNA of the CDR3: TGTGCCAGCAGCCGGGACAGGGATGCTGGCTACACCTTC.

This clonotype showed up just a few times. The chain joins TRBV28 to TRBJ2-1, with D perhaps matching TRBD1 (5 bases). V lost 3 bases, J lost 0 bases, and 9 bases lay in between. CDR3 length: 15 amino acids. Looked up from germline, CDR1 is MDHEN and CDR2 is SYDVKM. The CDR3 is CASSFQGISYNEQFF. CDR3 bases: TGTGCCAGCAGTTTCCAGGGTATCTCCTACAATGAGCAGTTCTTC.

This clonotype was counted many times. The chain is built from TRBV19 and TRBJ2-1, with 7 bases identical to TRBD1. CDR3 length: 14 amino acids. Per germline, CDR1 LNHDA and CDR2 SQIVND (reference sequence). J gave up 3 bases and V 4 bases, and 3 bases lay outside the gene matches. The CDR3 bases are TGTGCCAGTAGTACGGGGACAGTCTACAATGAGCAGTTCTTC. Translating gives CASSTGTVYNEQFF.

In this sample, this clonotype turned up a few times. The V and J genes are TRBV18 and TRBJ1-3; D gene unclear. V was trimmed by 1 base and J by 4 bases, leaving 5 bases between them. The CDR3 is 13 residues long. Germline CDR1 and CDR2: KGHSH and LQKENI. The CDR3 protein is CASSPRLGNTIYF. DNA for the CDR3: TGTGCCAGCTCACCACGATTGGGAAACACCATATATTTT.

The V gene is TRBV19, the J gene TRBJ2-3; TRBD2 is a possible D gene (5 bases). In germline, CDR1 is LNHDA, CDR2 SQIVND (reference sequence). The CDR3 is made up of 15 amino acids. Trimming took 2 bases from V and 3 from J, leaving 12 bases between them. The CDR3 sequence is CASSIRLRGTDTQYF. CDR3 nucleotide sequence: TGTGCCAGTAGTATACGGCTCAGAGGGACAGATACGCAGTATTTT.

This clonotype was detected ten times or more. J is TRBJ2-7 and V is TRBV7-8, with D uncertain. The CDR3 extends over 14 amino acids. Between the trimmed V and J ends, which lost 5 bases and 2 bases, there was a span of 13 bases. CDR1 is SGHVS, CDR2 FQNEAQ, per germline. The CDR3 region is CASSPPDRAYEQYF. The DNA for the CDR3 is TGTGCCAGCAGCCCCCCCGACCGAGCCTACGAGCAGTACTTC.

V is TRBV15 and J is TRBJ1-3, with 7 bases fitting TRBD1. J gave up 3 bases and V 3 bases, and 5 bases lay outside the gene matches. In germline, CDR1 is LNHNV, CDR2 YYDKDF (reference sequence). CDR3 length: 15 amino acids. CDR3 protein: CATSRTGTVGNTIYF. CDR3 DNA sequence: TGTGCCACCAGCAGGACCGGGACAGTTGGAAACACCATATATTTT.

Written as DNA, the CDR3 is TGTGCCAGCAGACGCAGGGGCGTTAATCAGCCCCAGTATTTT. This codes for CASRRRGVNQPQYF. This chain connects TRBV6-8 to TRBJ1-5, with D perhaps matching TRBD1 (6 bases). The J call is in doubt because the DNA end fits TRBJ2-3 better. This CDR3 is built from 14 residues. Germline V lookup: CDR1 MNHGY, CDR2 SAAAGT.

The rearrangement uses TRBV5-1 and TRBJ2-3; D is perhaps TRBD2 (6 bases). V lost 0 bases and J 2 bases, leaving 13 bases between the germline ends. CDR1 and CDR2 from the germline V gene are SGHRS and YFSETQ. The CDR3 loop spans 16 amino acids. Here the CDR3 reads CASSLAGSGNTDTQYF. Written as DNA, the CDR3 is TGCGCCAGCAGCTTGGCCGGTAGCGGAAACACAGATACGCAGTATTTT.

The CDR3 DNA reads as TGTGCCAGCAGCTCGCCCTGGGCAGAAGATTCACCCCTCCACTTT. As protein: CASSSPWAEDSPLHF. The chain links TRBV28 to TRBJ1-6; D uncertain. Trimming took 6 bases from V and 8 from J, leaving 17 bases between them. The length of the CDR3 is 15 residues. Germline values: CDR1 MDHEN, CDR2 SYDVKM.

This clonotype has a handful of counts. V usage is TRBV7-8 and J usage is TRBJ2-3; TRBD1 aligns across 8 bases. This CDR3 has 15 amino acids. The germline V gene encodes CDR1 SGHVS and CDR2 FQNEAQ. Germline trimming cut 5 bases from V and 0 bases from J; bases unmatched to any gene: 4. For the CDR3, the DNA is TGTGCCAGCAGCCCACAGGGGGATAGCACAGATACGCAGTATTTT. Translated: CASSPQGDSTDTQYF.

This clonotype was observed a few times. As DNA, the CDR3 is TGTGCCAGCAGCTTAAATGGTCAGGGGACTCAAGAGACCCAGTACTTC. It yields the protein CASSLNGQGTQETQYF. The chain recombines TRBV7-3 with TRBJ2-5; D possibly matches TRBD1 or TRBD2 (6 bases each). Germline values: CDR1 SGHTA, CDR2 FQGTGA. The CDR3 loop spans 16 amino acids. Trimming cost V 1 base and J 2 bases, with 14 bases left between them.